This T cell receptor (beta chain) was captured in a study of T cell responses to AZD1222 COVID-19 vaccine. Study observations and caveats: In a largely white British group with more females than males, clonal diversity was possibly underestimated. AZD1222 recipients seropositive at baseline numbered only five to seven. CD4 TCRs covered the whole spike, strongest at regions 160-218 and 743-854.

The CDR3 length is 16 residues. Germline CDR1 SGHVS, CDR2 FNYEAQ. Trimming cost V 1 base and J 2 bases; bases outside gene matches: 6. In regard to this clone: Its antigen is not known.

Generated by immunoSEQ multiplex PCR, the TCRdb table keeps only in-frame clones and is missing some. The sample lists about 150,000 clones; 90% were seen once. Specimen: peripheral blood, collected on day 0 of AZD1222 vaccination. The TCR comes from an adult in good health. The V call is TRBV7-6, the J call TRBJ2-3; the match to TRBD1 covers 7 bases. CDR3 bases: TGTGCCAGCAGCTTAGTGACAGGGCTGTCCACAGATACGCAGTATTTT. Protein: CASSLVTGLSTDTQYF.